One and the same sample provided the 20 T cell receptor beta chains below, sequenced in a study of blood T cell repertoires in COVID-19. Profiling relied on immunoSEQ multiplex PCR, and the TCRdb table lists in-frame clones only, not all of them. This sample has more than 95,000 clones, with 85% found just once. What was sequenced was peripheral blood. Receptor source: a woman older than 75 with COVID-19, enrolled during active disease.

Only a few counts were recorded for this clone. This sequence joins TRBV14 and TRBJ1-6, with TRBD1 matching 8 bases. V shed 4 bases and J 0 bases; nucleotides not matched to a gene: 8. The CDR3 is 18 residues long. Germline CDR1 and CDR2: SGHDN and FVKESK. CDR3 in DNA: TGTGCCAGCAGCCGAACCTGGACAGGGAGCTCCTATAATTCACCCCTCCACTTT. This gives the protein CASSRTWTGSSYNSPLHF. The variable domain in full, completed from reference TRBV14 and TRBJ1-6, reads EAGVTQFPSHSVIEKGQTVTLRCDPISGHDNLYWYRRVMGKEIKFLLHFVKESKQDESGMPNNRFLAERTGGTYSTLKVQPAELEDSGVYFCASSRTWTGSSYNSPLHFGNGTRLTVT.

The V gene is TRBV5-1, the J gene TRBJ1-6; unclear D gene. The ends were cut back, 0 bases at V and 9 bases at J, with 10 bases in the middle. There are 14 residues in the CDR3. Germline V CDR1 and CDR2: SGHRS, YFSETQ. CDR3 nucleotide sequence: TGCGCCAGCAGCTTGGAACAGCCCTTTTCACCCCTCCACTTT. Its translation is CASSLEQPFSPLHF.

This chain joins TRBV7-9 and TRBJ1-2; the D gene is possibly TRBD1 (5 bases). The CDR3 spans 13 residues. CDR1 and CDR2 from the germline V gene are SEHNR and FQNEAQ (reference sequence). V was trimmed by 3 bases and J by 8 bases, leaving 13 bases between them. CDR3 region: CASSFRTGLGYTF. DNA of the CDR3: TGTGCCAGCAGCTTTCGAACAGGCCTCGGCTACACCTTC.

This chain joins TRBV2 and TRBJ2-7, with 10 bases that match TRBD1. CDR3 length: 15 amino acids. Germline V gene lookup returns CDR1 SNHLY and CDR2 FYNNEI. Unmatched junction bases numbered 12, after V lost 8 bases and J lost 5 bases. The DNA for the CDR3 is TGTGCCAGCTCAGAAACGGGACAGGGGTCCCACGAGCAGTACTTC. Its translation: CASSETGQGSHEQYF. Complete variable domain (other parts from reference TRBV2 and TRBJ2-7): EPEVTQTPSHQVTQMGQEVILRCVPISNHLYFYWYRQILGQKVEFLVSFYNNEISEKSEIFDDQFSVERPDGSNFTLKIRSTKLEDSAMYFCASSETGQGSHEQYFGPGTRLTVT.

This chain connects TRBV5-1 to TRBJ2-6; D may be TRBD1 (5 bases). Between the trimmed V and J ends, which lost 0 bases and 9 bases, there was a span of 16 bases. The CDR3 runs 16 residues. CDR1 is SGHRS and CDR2 is YFSETQ in the germline V gene. CDR3 residues: CASSLEVARAGNVLTF. In nucleotides, the CDR3 is TGCGCCAGCAGCTTGGAGGTCGCCAGGGCTGGCAACGTCCTGACTTTC.

This sequence joins TRBV9 and TRBJ2-1; D uncertain. The CDR3 covers 16 residues. The ends were cut back, 0 bases at V and 6 bases at J, with 16 bases in the middle. In germline, CDR1 is SGDLS, CDR2 YYNGEE. CDR3 sequence reads: CASSVAGSVRGNEQFF. CDR3 in DNA: TGTGCCAGCAGCGTAGCCGGGTCCGTACGCGGCAATGAGCAGTTCTTC.

The chain employs TRBV7-2 and TRBJ2-2, with D maybe TRBD2 (6 bases). CDR3 length: 17 residues. Trimming shortened V by 2 bases and J by 2 bases, and 15 bases separated the two germline ends. Germline values: CDR1 SGHTA, CDR2 FQGNSA. Here the CDR3 DNA reads TGTGCCAGCAGCTTACTGTTCGGGCGGGAAAACACCGGGGAGCTGTTTTTT. Residues: CASSLLFGRENTGELFF.

This sequence joins TRBV2 and TRBJ1-4, with D unclear. Per germline, CDR1 SNHLY and CDR2 FYNNEI. Trimming removed 6 bases at V and 8 bases at J, with 13 bases between. The CDR3 runs 13 residues. CDR3 nucleotide sequence: TGTGCCAGCAGAGGAGGAGGAGGGGAAAAACTGTTTTTT. Its translation: CASRGGGGEKLFF. Looking up the rest from reference TRBV2 and TRBJ1-4 gives the full variable domain: EPEVTQTPSHQVTQMGQEVILRCVPISNHLYFYWYRQILGQKVEFLVSFYNNEISEKSEIFDDQFSVERPDGSNFTLKIRSTKLEDSAMYFCASRGGGGEKLFFGSGTQLSVL.

Only a few counts were recorded for this clone. The J gene is TRBJ2-1, the V gene TRBV7-2, with 8 bases matching TRBD2. The V and J ends lost 1 base and 6 bases, in that order; junction bases with no gene match: 8. In germline, CDR1 is SGHTA, CDR2 FQGNSA. The length of the CDR3 is 16 residues. The chain's CDR3 is CASSLVGGRTGNEQFF. CDR3 sequence (DNA): TGTGCCAGCAGCTTAGTAGGCGGGAGGACGGGCAATGAGCAGTTCTTC.

This sequence joins TRBV7-8 and TRBJ1-3, with 12 nucleotides matching TRBD1. This CDR3 contains 18 residues. Germline-derived CDR1 and CDR2 are SGHVS and FQNEAQ. Trimming took 2 bases from V and 0 from J; bases not matched to a gene: 5. The CDR3 is CASSLRDRGPDSGNTIYF. CDR3 bases: TGTGCCAGCAGCTTAAGGGACAGGGGGCCCGACTCTGGAAACACCATATATTTT.

This chain links TRBV4-2 with TRBJ1-6; a weak D match, TRBD1 (5 bases). The CDR3 runs 15 residues. The V and J ends lost 0 bases and 7 bases respectively, with 10 bases between them. Per the germline V gene, CDR1 is LGHNA and CDR2 is YNFKEQ. In DNA form, the CDR3 reads TGTGCCAGCAGCCAAGACGCCAGGGCCAATTCACCCCTCCACTTT. Its translation is CASSQDARANSPLHF.

J is TRBJ2-3 and V is TRBV28; D ambiguous. Germline CDR1 is MDHEN and CDR2 is SYDVKM. V lost 2 bases and J 1 base, leaving 10 bases between the germline ends. The CDR3 has 15 residues. In DNA, the CDR3 is TGTGCCAGCAGTTTACTGAGTAGTGGCACAGATACGCAGTATTTT. Protein: CASSLLSSGTDTQYF. Supplemented by reference TRBV28 and TRBJ2-3, the full variable domain reads DVKVTQSSRYLVKRTGEKVFLECVQDMDHENMFWYRQDPGLGLRLIYFSYDVKMKEKGDIPEGYSVSREKKERFSLILESASTNQTSMYLCASSLLSSGTDTQYFGPGTRLTVL.

The sample holds one count of this clone. The rearrangement joins TRBV7-9 to TRBJ1-4, with TRBD1 matching 8 bases. This CDR3 spans 16 amino acids. V lost 3 bases and J lost 2; bases outside the gene matches: 5. CDR1 and CDR2 (germline): SEHNR, FQNEAQ (reference sequence). In nucleotides, the CDR3 is TGTGCCAGCAGCTTCGGACAGGGAGGGACTAATGAAAAACTGTTTTTT. Translating it yields CASSFGQGGTNEKLFF.

Only one count was recorded for this clone. The V call is TRBV4-3, the J call TRBJ2-7; 10 positions match TRBD2. The ends lost 2 bases at V and 8 bases at J; junction bases unmatched: 9. There are 15 residues in the CDR3. Germline CDR1 reads LGHNA; CDR2 reads YSLEER. CDR3 coding DNA: TGCGCCAGCAGCCAATCCCTAGCGGGAGATTTGAAGCAGTACTTC. This gives the protein CASSQSLAGDLKQYF.

This clone has only one observation. This chain links TRBV6-1 with TRBJ2-3; 8 nucleotides agree with TRBD1. Trimming at V came to 2 bases and at J to 0 bases, leaving 7 bases not matched to a gene. Germline V gene lookup returns CDR1 MNHNS and CDR2 SASEGT. The CDR3 extends over 17 amino acids. The CDR3 nucleotides are TGTGCCAGCAGTGAACCCCCGACAGGGGCTAGCACAGATACGCAGTATTTT. Amino acid sequence: CASSEPPTGASTDTQYF.

Here the CDR3 DNA reads TGTGCCAGCAGTTACCCGGGAACAGGGGAAGAGACCCAGTACTTC. Amino acid sequence: CASSYPGTGEETQYF. This chain uses TRBV2 with TRBJ2-5, with 7 positions matching TRBD1. This CDR3 spans 15 amino acids. V lost 5 bases to trimming and J lost 3 bases; unmatched junction nucleotides: 9. Germline V gene lookup returns CDR1 SNHLY and CDR2 FYNNEI.

This rearrangement joins TRBV7-2 to TRBJ2-5, with D possibly matching TRBD2 (7 bases). In germline, CDR1 is SGHTA, CDR2 FQGNSA. V was pared by 3 bases and J by 2 bases, with 19 bases between. The CDR3 contains 17 residues. CDR3 region: CASSFRRGGTLQETQYF. Here the CDR3 DNA reads TGTGCCAGCAGCTTCAGGAGGGGGGGAACTTTACAAGAGACCCAGTACTTC.

The chain is built from TRBV28 and TRBJ2-7; 8 positions agree with TRBD1. The J segment lost 2 bases and the V segment lost 7 bases, leaving 4 bases of the junction unmatched. The CDR3 covers 13 residues. Germline lookup yields CDR1 MDHEN and CDR2 SYDVKM. The CDR3 DNA follows: TGTGCCAGCACACCGGGACAGGCCTACGAGCAGTACTTC. It codes for CASTPGQAYEQYF.

This clone was detected once. The chain joins TRBV28 to TRBJ1-1, with D maybe TRBD1 (5 bases). Germline values: CDR1 MDHEN, CDR2 SYDVKM. With 4 bases removed from V and 6 bases from J, the gap between germline ends came to 15 bases. The CDR3 runs 14 residues. The CDR3 coding sequence is TGTGCCAGCAGTTCCATACAGACAGATCCTGAAGCTTTCTTT. Its protein product is CASSSIQTDPEAFF.

This clone has just one count. This chain joins TRBV29-1 and TRBJ2-3, with D maybe TRBD2 (5 bases). The CDR3 is 13 amino acids. The V gene's germline CDR1 is SQVTM and CDR2 ANQGSEA. Trimming cost V 7 bases and J 4 bases, with 15 bases left between them. Written as DNA, the CDR3 is TGCAGCGCCGAGCCGGGGATCGCAGATACGCAGTATTTT. Its protein product is CSAEPGIADTQYF.